This entry describes one T cell receptor beta chain. The antigen is undetermined. This specimen belongs to a study of shared clonotypes between healthy human individuals. Whole-study results and caveats: Some naive CD4 clonotypes, roughly 5%, turned up in common across several donors.

Recent vaccinations or acute infections were absent in the healthy HIV-negative adult donors. Germline values: CDR1 KGHSH, CDR2 LQKENI. The CDR3 length is 14 residues. The V gene end was trimmed by 5 bases and the J gene end by 1 base; junction bases not matched to a gene: 5. Deep level was the assay's run setting. Around 30,000 T cell genomes (roughly 190 ng DNA) went into each sorted-subset replicate. Sequencing used immunoSEQ multiplex PCR; TCRdb keeps in-frame clones, though not all of them. The sample shows about 1.1 million clones, approximately 80% of them seen only once. Sequencing was carried out using memory CD4+ T cells from PBMCs. As for subset: CD45RA-negative fraction. The receptor comes from a young man in good health. Some clones in this sample may be carry-over from other donors' samples. The rearrangement joins TRBV18 to TRBJ2-7; 7 nucleotides line up with TRBD1. This CDR3 is CASSSTGISYEQYF. Here the CDR3 DNA reads TGTGCCAGCTCATCGACAGGGATTTCCTACGAGCAGTACTTC. Full variable domain (rest looked up from reference TRBV18 and TRBJ2-7): NAGVMQNPRHLVRRRGQEARLRCSPMKGHSHVYWYRQLPEEGLKFMVYLQKENIIDESGMPKERFSAEFPKEGPSILRIQQVVRGDSAAYFCASSSTGISYEQYFGPGTRLTVT.